This TCR beta chain emerged from a study of T cell responses to AZD1222 COVID-19 vaccine. The CDR3 extends over 15 amino acids. Deletions cut 2 bases from V and 3 bases from J, with 10 bases between. Per the germline V gene, CDR1 is SEHNR and CDR2 is FQNEAQ (reference sequence). Findings and caveats of the study: Baseline serology detected seropositivity in only five to seven AZD1222 recipients.

As to this clone: Its antigen is still unknown.

Repertoires were generated with immunoSEQ multiplex PCR, while TCRdb's copy carries only in-frame clones and drops some. The sample lists some 110,000 clones; 80% to 90% were seen once. The rearrangement uses TRBV7-9 and TRBJ1-4, with a tentative D call TRBD1 (6 bases). This receptor was identified in an adult in good health. The sample was peripheral blood, taken on day 0 of AZD1222 vaccination. The chain's CDR3 is CASSLLDSPNEKLFF. The CDR3 DNA follows: TGTGCCAGCAGCTTACTGGACAGCCCTAATGAAAAACTGTTTTTT.